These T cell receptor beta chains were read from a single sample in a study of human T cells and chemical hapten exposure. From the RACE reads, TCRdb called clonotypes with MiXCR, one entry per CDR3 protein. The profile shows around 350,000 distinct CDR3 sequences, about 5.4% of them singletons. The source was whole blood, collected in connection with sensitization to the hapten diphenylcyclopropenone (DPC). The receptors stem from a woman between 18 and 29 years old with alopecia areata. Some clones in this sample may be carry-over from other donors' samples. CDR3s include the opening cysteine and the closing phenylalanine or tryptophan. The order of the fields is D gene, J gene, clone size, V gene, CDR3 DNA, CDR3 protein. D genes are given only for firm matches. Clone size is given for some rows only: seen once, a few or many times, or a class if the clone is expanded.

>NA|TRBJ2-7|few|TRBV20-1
TGCAGTGCTATTATGGGGACGAGAACCTACGAGCAGTACTTC
CSAIMGTRTYEQYF
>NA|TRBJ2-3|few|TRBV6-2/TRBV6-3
TGTGCCAGCAGTTCACATTACCCTCTGTCGCCCAGGGGCCCAGATACGCAGTATTTT
CASSSHYPLSPRGPDTQYF
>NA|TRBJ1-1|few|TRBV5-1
TGCGCCAGCAGCTTTGGGACGGCGACAAACACTGAAGCTTTCTTT
CASSFGTATNTEAFF
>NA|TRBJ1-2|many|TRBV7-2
TGTGCCAGCAGCTGGCAAGGGCAGGACGGTGGCTACACCTTC
CASSWQGQDGGYTF
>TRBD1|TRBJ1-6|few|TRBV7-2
TGTGCCAGCAGCTTACAGGGGGAATACTCACCCCTCCACTTT
CASSLQGEYSPLHF
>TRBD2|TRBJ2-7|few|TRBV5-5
TGTGCCAGCAGCCCCGGGGGGAAGTCCCCCTTATCCTACGAGCAGTACTTC
CASSPGGKSPLSYEQYF
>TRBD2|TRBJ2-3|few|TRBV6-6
TGTGCCAGCACCCCCCGTAGCGGGGGGGCAGGTACAGATACGCAGTATTTT
CASTPRSGGAGTDTQYF
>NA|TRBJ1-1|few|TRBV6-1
TGTGCCAGCAGTGAAACGAAGGGCGCTCCTGAAGCTTTCTTT
CASSETKGAPEAFF
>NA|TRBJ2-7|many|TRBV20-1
TGCAGTGCTAGATCGGGGACCGGGCTGCTCTCCTACGAGCAGTACTTC
CSARSGTGLLSYEQYF
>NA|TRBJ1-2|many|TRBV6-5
TGTGCCAGCAGTTCCCGAGACAGGAACTATGGCTACACCTTC
CASSSRDRNYGYTF
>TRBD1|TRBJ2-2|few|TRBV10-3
TGTGCCATCAATCGACAGGGAGACACCGGGGAGCTGTTTTTT
CAINRQGDTGELFF
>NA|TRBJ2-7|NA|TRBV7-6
TGTGCCAGCAGCGGTCAGACCGACTACGAGCAGTACTTC
CASSGQTDYEQYF
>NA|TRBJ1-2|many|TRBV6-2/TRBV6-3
TGTGCCAGCAGTTATGACGGTAACTATGGCTACACCTTC
CASSYDGNYGYTF
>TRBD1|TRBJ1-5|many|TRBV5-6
TGTGCCAGCAGCTTGGGGACAGGGGCGAGCAATCAGCCCCAGCATTTT
CASSLGTGASNQPQHF
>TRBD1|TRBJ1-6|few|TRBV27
TGTGCCAGCAGTTTATCGGGGCAGGGGGGCCTCGAGGCCCTCCACTTT
CASSLSGQGGLEALHF
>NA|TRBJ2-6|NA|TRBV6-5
TGTGCCAGCAGTTACTCAGGGGAAACTGGGGCCAACGTCCTGACTTTC
CASSYSGETGANVLTF
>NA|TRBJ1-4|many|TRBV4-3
TGCGCCAGCAGCCAAGCAAAGAGCAGTCTGTTTTTT
CASSQAKSSLFF
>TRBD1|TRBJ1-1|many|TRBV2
TGTGCCAGCAGAGACAGGGGTAATATGAACACTGAAGCTTTCTTT
CASRDRGNMNTEAFF
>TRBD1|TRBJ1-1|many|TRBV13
TGTGCCAGCAGCTCCACCCGGACAGGGGAGAACACTGAAGCTTTCTTT
CASSSTRTGENTEAFF
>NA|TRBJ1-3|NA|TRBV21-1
TGTGCCAGCATCACCCAGGGAAAGGACACCATATATTTT
CASITQGKDTIYF
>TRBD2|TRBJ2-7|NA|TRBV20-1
TGCAGTGCTAGGACTAGCGGAAGCTCCTACGAGCAGTACTTC
CSARTSGSSYEQYF
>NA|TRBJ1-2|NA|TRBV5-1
TGCGCCAGCAGGCACTCCCAGGGGCCTAACTATGGCTACACCTTC
CASRHSQGPNYGYTF
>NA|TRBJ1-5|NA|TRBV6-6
TGTGCCAGCAGTGGTTTAAAAGCGAGCGTCGATAGCAATCAGCCCCAGCATTTT
CASSGLKASVDSNQPQHF
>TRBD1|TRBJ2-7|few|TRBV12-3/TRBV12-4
TGTGCCAGCAGGCGAACAGGGGGGAGCTCCTACGAGCAGTACTTC
CASRRTGGSSYEQYF
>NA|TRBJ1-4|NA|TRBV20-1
TGCAGTGCTAGAGATCTATTGGTAGGGGGTTTTGAAAAACTGTTTTTT
CSARDLLVGGFEKLFF
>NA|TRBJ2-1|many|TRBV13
TGTGCCAGCAGCGCCGGTGCGCCCCTCTCCTACAATGAGCAGTTCTTC
CASSAGAPLSYNEQFF
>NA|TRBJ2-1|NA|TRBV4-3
TGCGCCAGCAGCCAAGAAGGAATAAGGAATGAGCAGTTCTTC
CASSQEGIRNEQFF
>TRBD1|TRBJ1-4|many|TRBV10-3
TGTGCCATCAGTGAGTCCGGGACAGACGAAAAACTGTTTTTT
CAISESGTDEKLFF
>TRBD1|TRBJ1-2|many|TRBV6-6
TGTGCCAGCAGTCCGGACAGGGAGTTAGGCTACACCTTC
CASSPDRELGYTF
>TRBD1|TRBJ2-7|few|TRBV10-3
TGTGCCATCAGCCGGACAGGGGAGGACGAGCAGTACTTC
CAISRTGEDEQYF
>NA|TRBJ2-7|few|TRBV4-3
TGCGCCAGCAGCCAAGAGGGGACTCCCTCCTACGAGCAGTACTTC
CASSQEGTPSYEQYF
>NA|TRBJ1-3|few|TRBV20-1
TGCAGTGCTCCCCGACAAGGGCACTCTGGAAACACCATATATTTT
CSAPRQGHSGNTIYF
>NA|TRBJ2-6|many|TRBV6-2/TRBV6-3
TGTGCCAGCAGACAGGGTTCTGGGGCCAACGTCCTGACTTTC
CASRQGSGANVLTF